This T cell receptor beta chain derives from a study of CD8+ T cells in alopecia areata. Study information: Those treated were given oral tofacitinib at 5 to 10 mg twice daily.

The table lists this clone with a count of one. Antigen: not known. Germline V gene data show CDR1 as SNHLY and CDR2 as FYNNEI. The CDR3 spans 13 residues. The V end was cut by 10 bases, the J end by 0 bases, with 12 bases between. The study, taken as a whole, reports: Scalp clonality and expanded CD8+ clones among the top 100 were significantly decreased by tofacitinib. Numerous clones, expanded in lesions, remained in scalp and blood during tofacitinib.

The sample's treatment: oral pan-JAK inhibitor, 5-10 mg twice daily. Peripheral blood, together with lesional scalp punch biopsies, was collected from alopecia areata patients. RNA was extracted and reverse transcribed into cDNA as the sequencing template. The protocol was immunoSEQ multiplex PCR, while the TCRdb copy is restricted to in-frame clones and leaves out a portion. The sample has approximately 3,300 clones; approximately 79% are singletons. The sample consisted of skin, taken at week 24, from a patient treated with tofacitinib. The V gene is TRBV2, the J gene TRBJ1-2; D gene ambiguous. This receptor was obtained from a human donor with alopecia areata. CDR3 sequence reads: CATNRGPNYGYTF. In DNA, the CDR3 is TGTGCCACCAATCGGGGTCCTAACTATGGCTACACCTTC.